These 30 T cell receptor beta chains were all obtained from the same sample, sequenced in a study of T cell repertoires in urothelial bladder cancer (dated by TCRdb to the late 2010s). Library construction relied on the immunoSEQ multiplex PCR assay. The clones in this table, taken by TCRdb from immuneACCESS, are in-frame only. Not every clone is retained; where verified, under half of the shortfall comes from an unresolved V gene, and the cause of the rest is unknown. The sample records about 6,600 clones, 71% of which are singletons. The ten largest clones represent approximately 12% of the sample. Sequenced: tumor-infiltrating cells from bladder cancer. The source of these receptors is a human donor with urothelial carcinoma.

This clone was recorded a few times. The chain links TRBV6-1 to TRBJ1-5; D gene ambiguous. V was pared by 2 bases and J by 4 bases, with 6 bases between. The CDR3 is made up of 13 amino acids. From germline, CDR1 is MNHNS and CDR2 SASEGT. CDR3 bases: TGTGCCAGCAGTGAACAGGTGAATCAGCCCCAGCATTTT. Encoded protein: CASSEQVNQPQHF.

The chain joins TRBV29-1 to TRBJ2-3; 7 bases line up with TRBD1. Germline lookup yields CDR1 SQVTM and CDR2 ANQGSEA. V lost 5 bases and J lost 2; bases outside the gene matches: 4. The CDR3 contains 13 residues. The CDR3 loop reads CSVRDRVTDTQYF. Written as DNA, the CDR3 is TGCAGCGTTAGAGACAGGGTCACAGATACGCAGTATTTT.

The gene calls are TRBV30 and TRBJ1-3, with a possible D match to TRBD1 (6 bases). The germline V gene has CDR1 GTSNPN and CDR2 SVGIG (reference sequence). V dropped 7 bases and J dropped 3 bases, with 13 bases sitting between them. The CDR3 length is 13 residues. In DNA, the CDR3 is TGTGCCTATCTCGAGGGGGATGGAAACACCATATATTTT. This gives the protein CAYLEGDGNTIYF.

This chain links TRBV6-5 with TRBJ2-1; D remains ambiguous. V dropped 6 bases and J dropped 4 bases, with 13 bases sitting between them. The CDR3 is 14 residues long. The V gene's germline CDR1 is MNHEY and CDR2 SVGAGI. CDR3 sequence reads: CASSPVGWYNEQFF. The DNA of the CDR3 is TGTGCCAGCAGCCCCGTAGGTTGGTACAATGAGCAGTTCTTC.

V usage is TRBV7-3 and J usage is TRBJ1-1, with TRBD1 as a possible D gene (6 bases). Germline V CDR1 and CDR2: SGHTA, FQGTGA. The CDR3 runs to 15 residues. Trimming left V 4 bases short and J 4 bases short, with 16 bases between. The CDR3 protein is CASSSTHRGSTEAFF. CDR3 DNA: TGTGCCAGCAGCTCAACCCATAGGGGGAGCACTGAAGCTTTCTTT.

V and J are TRBV28 and TRBJ1-2; D ambiguous. Trimming left V 4 bases short and J 0 bases short, with 3 bases between. CDR1 is MDHEN and CDR2 is SYDVKM in the germline V gene. The CDR3 has 12 amino acids. The CDR3 nucleotides are TGTGCCAGCAGTTCGACTAACTATGGCTACACCTTC. Amino acids: CASSSTNYGYTF.

V usage is TRBV18 and J usage is TRBJ1-6; 8 bases line up with TRBD1. In germline, CDR1 is KGHSH, CDR2 LQKENI. The V segment lost 4 bases and the J segment 3 bases; nucleotides outside the gene matches: 8. The CDR3 length is 17 residues. The CDR3 coding sequence is TGTGCCAGCTCACTTGCCGGGACAGGAGTCTATAATTCACCCCTCCACTTT. As protein: CASSLAGTGVYNSPLHF. The full variable domain, completed using reference TRBV18 and TRBJ1-6, is NAGVMQNPRHLVRRRGQEARLRCSPMKGHSHVYWYRQLPEEGLKFMVYLQKENIIDESGMPKERFSAEFPKEGPSILRIQQVVRGDSAAYFCASSLAGTGVYNSPLHFGNGTRLTVT.

The chain employs TRBV7-9 and TRBJ1-2, with D maybe TRBD1 (6 bases). The CDR3 length is 15 residues. Germline CDR1 and CDR2: SEHNR and FQNEAQ (reference sequence). V lost 5 bases and J lost 4, with 17 bases in between. The CDR3 is CASSPLPGAGYGYTF. The CDR3 DNA sequence: TGTGCCAGCAGCCCTCTCCCAGGGGCCGGCTATGGCTACACCTTC.

The DNA of the CDR3 is TGTGCCAGAAGCCTCGAGGACTCTGGCACAGATACGCAGTATTTT. Residues: CARSLEDSGTDTQYF. V usage is TRBV5-3 and J usage is TRBJ2-3; a possible D gene is TRBD2 (5 bases). TRBV5-3 has ORF status, its function being uncertain. The V end was cut by 4 bases, the J end by 1 base, with 13 bases between. This CDR3 spans 15 amino acids.

The CDR3 DNA follows: TGTGCCAGCAGCACAGGGGGTCATGAAAAACTGTTTTTT. It yields the protein CASSTGGHEKLFF. V usage is TRBV28 and J usage is TRBJ1-4; 8 nucleotides align to TRBD1. Germline values: CDR1 MDHEN, CDR2 SYDVKM. There are 13 residues in the CDR3. V shed 6 bases and J 6 bases; nucleotides not matched to a gene: 3.

J is TRBJ2-1 and V is TRBV19, with D unclear. Trimming removed 3 bases from V and 3 bases from J, with 18 bases in between. This CDR3 has 17 amino acids. The germline CDR1 and CDR2 sequences are LNHDA and SQIVND (reference sequence). The CDR3 bases are TGTGCCAGTAGTATTAATGGGCAGAGTAGATACTACAATGAGCAGTTCTTC. Translation gives CASSINGQSRYYNEQFF. Full variable domain (rest looked up from reference TRBV19 and TRBJ2-1): DGGITQSPKYLFRKEGQNVTLSCEQNLNHDAMYWYRQDPGQGLRLIYYSQIVNDFQKGDIAEGYSVSREKKESFPLTVTSAQKNPTAFYLCASSINGQSRYYNEQFFGPGTRLTVL.

The CDR3 reads CASSGRLAGTPRETQYF. CDR3 bases: TGTGCCAGCAGCGGAAGACTAGCGGGGACCCCCCGCGAGACCCAGTACTTC. V and J are TRBV9 and TRBJ2-5; TRBD2 matches 11 bases. The CDR3 spans 17 residues. Looked up from germline, CDR1 is SGDLS and CDR2 is YYNGEE. The trim removed 3 bases at V and 5 bases at J, leaving 12 bases unmatched.

A few counts support this clone. The chain carries TRBV6-1 and TRBJ1-2; no reliable D call. V dropped 2 bases and J dropped 0 bases, with 7 bases sitting between them. The CDR3 has 14 amino acids. In germline, CDR1 is MNHNS, CDR2 SASEGT. The CDR3 loop is CASSEIQTNYGYTF. The DNA of the CDR3 is TGTGCCAGCAGTGAAATACAGACTAACTATGGCTACACCTTC.

The chain has TRBV6-5 and TRBJ2-3; D is undetermined. The germline gives CDR1 MNHEY, CDR2 SVGAGI. Trimming pared 10 bases from V and 2 bases from J, leaving 13 bases between. This CDR3 is built from 13 residues. CDR3 coding DNA: TGTGCCATAAAGGCACAGAACACAGATACGCAGTATTTT. Translation: CAIKAQNTDTQYF.

The chain uses TRBV6-1 and TRBJ1-5; no definite D call. CDR3 length: 14 residues. Trimming stripped 7 bases from V and 0 bases from J, with 10 bases between. Germline V gene lookup returns CDR1 MNHNS and CDR2 SASEGT. The DNA for the CDR3 is TGTGCCAGCAACCTAGGAGGTAGCAATCAGCCCCAGCATTTT. Encoded protein: CASNLGGSNQPQHF.

The V gene is TRBV5-1, the J gene TRBJ1-5; TRBD1 is a possible D gene (5 bases). Looked up from germline, CDR1 is SGHRS and CDR2 is YFSETQ. The CDR3 length is 15 residues. Trimming removed 2 bases from V and 4 bases from J, with 13 bases in between. For the CDR3, the DNA is TGCGCCAGCAGCTTAGGGGATCTCCCAAATCAGCCCCAGCATTTT. As protein: CASSLGDLPNQPQHF.

This clone has a handful of counts. The gene calls are TRBV27 and TRBJ1-6; D possibly corresponds to TRBD1 (6 bases). This CDR3 contains 16 residues. Between the trimmed V and J ends, which lost 5 bases and 6 bases, there was a span of 17 bases. CDR1 and CDR2 (germline): MNHEY, SMNVEV (reference sequence). CDR3 nucleotides: TGTGCCAGCAGTGTAAAGGGGGACGGGGTTAATTCACCCCTCCACTTT. It encodes CASSVKGDGVNSPLHF.

This clone has only one observation. The chain is built from TRBV2 and TRBJ1-3, with D tentatively TRBD1 (5 bases). Trimming cost V 7 bases and J 4 bases, with 5 bases left between them. The CDR3 extends over 11 amino acids. Germline V gene data show CDR1 as SNHLY and CDR2 as FYNNEI. The CDR3, as DNA: TGTGCCAGCAAGGGGGGAAACACCATATATTTT. This translates into CASKGGNTIYF.

J is TRBJ1-6 and V is TRBV2, with a tentative D call TRBD1 (5 bases). V was shortened by 0 bases and J by 7 bases, with 13 bases between the two germline ends. CDR3 length: 16 residues. Germline V CDR1 and CDR2: SNHLY, FYNNEI. The CDR3 DNA is TGTGCCAGCAGTGAAGCGCTTGCAGGGCAGAATTCACCCCTCCACTTT. This gives the protein CASSEALAGQNSPLHF.

The chain has TRBV29-1 and TRBJ1-5; D perhaps matches TRBD1 (5 bases). Deletions cut 7 bases from V and 4 bases from J, with 17 bases between. Germline V gives CDR1 SQVTM, CDR2 ANQGSEA. This CDR3 has 14 amino acids. The CDR3 DNA follows: TGCAGCGCCGGCGAGGGACGTTTTAATCAGCCCCAGCATTTT. It translates to CSAGEGRFNQPQHF.

The CDR3 coding sequence is TGTGCCAGCAGCTTGTGGGGCTTTTCGGAAAAACTGTTTTTT. Translation: CASSLWGFSEKLFF. The chain uses TRBV5-8 and TRBJ1-4, with D possibly TRBD1 on 5 matching bases. V lost 1 base to trimming and J lost 8 bases, with 12 bases between them. The CDR3 contains 14 residues. Germline CDR1 reads SGHTS; CDR2 reads YDEGEE.

The chain carries TRBV6-5 and TRBJ2-1; TRBD1 matches 10 bases. Per germline, CDR1 MNHEY and CDR2 SVGAGI. CDR3 length: 14 amino acids. With V trimmed by 9 bases and J by 14 bases, 16 bases remained unmatched. Written as DNA, the CDR3 is TGTGCCAGTGCCTCCGGGACAGGGGATCGTGCGGAGTTCTTC. Translated: CASASGTGDRAEFF.

The chain carries TRBV28 and TRBJ1-5; D gene unclear. CDR1 is MDHEN, CDR2 SYDVKM, per germline. CDR3 length equals 14 residues. Deletions cut 6 bases from V and 3 bases from J, with 12 bases between. The CDR3 DNA reads TGTGCCAGCAGGGGAGGAGACTTCAATCAGCCCCAGCATTTT. The encoded protein is CASRGGDFNQPQHF.

This clone was picked up a small number of times. Written as DNA, the CDR3 is TGTGCCAGCAGTTACCGGGAGGACGGGGAGCTGTTTTTT. It is translated as CASSYREDGELFF. The chain joins TRBV6-5 to TRBJ2-2; 7 nucleotides agree with TRBD2. After removal of 2 bases from V and 7 bases from J, the junction contained 1 base not matched to a gene. Germline CDR1 and CDR2: MNHEY and SVGAGI. The CDR3 totals 13 residues.

This clone occurred a few times. This chain uses TRBV10-2 with TRBJ1-5, with TRBD1 identical over 7 bases. After removal of 3 bases from V and 4 bases from J, the junction contained 3 bases not matched to a gene. CDR1 is WSHSY and CDR2 is SAAADI in the germline V gene. This CDR3 has 14 amino acids. The CDR3 is CASSDKQGNQPQHF. The CDR3 bases are TGCGCCAGCAGTGATAAACAGGGGAATCAGCCCCAGCATTTT.

This clone was detected a few times. J is TRBJ1-1 and V is TRBV7-9, with no clear D. From germline, CDR1 is SEHNR and CDR2 FQNEAQ (reference sequence). There are 13 residues in the CDR3. V was clipped by 3 bases and J by 4 bases, with 9 bases between them. The CDR3: CASSLKPTTEAFF. CDR3 nucleotides: TGTGCCAGCAGCTTGAAGCCGACCACTGAAGCTTTCTTT.

V gene TRBV7-9 combines with J gene TRBJ2-5, with 9 bases lining up with TRBD2. Germline V gives CDR1 SEHNR, CDR2 FQNEAQ (reference sequence). The CDR3 spans 15 residues. The V gene end was trimmed by 1 base and the J gene end by 4 bases; junction bases not matched to a gene: 4. This CDR3 reads CASSLGLAGLETQYF. CDR3 DNA: TGTGCCAGCAGCTTAGGGCTAGCGGGGCTAGAGACCCAGTACTTC.

This clone was picked up a small number of times. This chain links TRBV6-5 with TRBJ1-2; 9 nucleotides align to TRBD1. Germline V gene data show CDR1 as MNHEY and CDR2 as SVGAGI. The CDR3 totals 16 residues. With 0 bases clipped from V and 4 bases from J, the junction kept 6 bases outside the gene matches. This CDR3 reads CASSYSIPGQGYGYTF. In DNA form, the CDR3 reads TGTGCCAGCAGTTACTCGATACCGGGACAGGGCTATGGCTACACCTTC.

The chain is built from TRBV11-3 and TRBJ2-3; 9 bases agree with TRBD1. Germline CDR1 is SGHNT and CDR2 is YENEEA. Trimming removed 3 bases from V and 4 bases from J; junction bases left unmatched: 2. This CDR3 spans 14 amino acids. This chain's CDR3 is CASSLGQGPDTQYF. CDR3 nucleotides: TGTGCCAGCAGCTTGGGACAGGGACCAGATACGCAGTATTTT. Full variable domain (rest looked up from reference TRBV11-3 and TRBJ2-3): EAGVVQSPRYKIIEKKQPVAFWCNPISGHNTLYWYLQNLGQGPELLIRYENEEAVDDSQLPKDRFSAERLKGVDSTLKIQPAELGDSAVYLCASSLGQGPDTQYFGPGTRLTVL.

The chain is built from TRBV10-2 and TRBJ2-5; 7 bases align to TRBD1. With V trimmed by 0 bases and J by 7 bases, 5 bases remained unmatched. The CDR3 spans 14 residues. In germline, CDR1 is WSHSY, CDR2 SAAADI. The CDR3 loop is CASSESRGLATQYF. The DNA of the CDR3 is TGCGCCAGCAGTGAGTCTAGGGGGCTGGCGACCCAGTACTTC.